These T cell receptor beta chains were read from a single sample in a study of cytomegalovirus exposure and HLA in healthy donors. Profiled with immunoSEQ multiplex PCR; TCRdb holds only in-frame clones, not every one. The data hold tens of thousands of clones, with less than 96% observed a single time. Sequencing was performed on PBMCs. Receptors were obtained from a man between 18 and 35 years old in good health and CMV-seropositive. CDR3s include the opening cysteine and the closing phenylalanine or tryptophan.

V gene: TRBV28
CDR3 length: 14
CDR3 protein: CASSPRQGARGYTF

V gene: TRBV28
CDR3 length: 13
CDR3 protein: CASRYRGRDGYTF

V gene: TRBV7-2
CDR3 length: 16
CDR3 protein: CASSISKGPVQETQYF

V gene: TRBV15
CDR3 length: 15
CDR3 protein: CATSRAPGQNQPQHF

V gene: TRBV5-4
CDR3 length: 14
CDR3 protein: CASSPGSTQETQYF

V gene: TRBV5-6
CDR3 length: 14
CDR3 protein: CASSLAGTAYEQYF

V gene: TRBV6-1
CDR3 length: 15
CDR3 protein: CASSELAGENYEQYF

V gene: TRBV7-9
CDR3 length: 15
CDR3 protein: CASSPGTGEKQPQHF

V gene: TRBV6-5
CDR3 length: 15
CDR3 protein: CASRLLGNNAYEQYF

V gene: TRBV27
CDR3 length: 13
CDR3 protein: CASSPSKLGGAFF

V gene: TRBV29-1
CDR3 length: 14
CDR3 protein: CSVVPQGTYNEQFF

V gene: TRBV18
CDR3 length: 16
CDR3 protein: CASSSGYQGSYNEQFF

V gene: TRBV6-5
CDR3 length: 14
CDR3 protein: CASSQVAGSYEQYF

V gene: TRBV18
CDR3 length: 12
CDR3 protein: CASSPSTDTQYF

V gene: TRBV18
CDR3 length: 20
CDR3 protein: CASSLGSGTSGTHHHYEQYF

V gene: TRBV9
CDR3 length: 13
CDR3 protein: CASSFRGGTEAFF

V gene: TRBV7-9
CDR3 length: 15
CDR3 protein: CASSQTGTSVYEQYF

V gene: TRBV5-4
CDR3 length: 16
CDR3 protein: CASSQGLQLAKNIQYF

V gene: TRBV29-1
CDR3 length: 15
CDR3 protein: CSVEDLVAGGYEQYF

V gene: TRBV18
CDR3 length: 17
CDR3 protein: CASSPFFGTGKGETQYF

V gene: TRBV7-8
CDR3 length: 15
CDR3 protein: CASSLRGSGNYEQYF

V gene: TRBV9
CDR3 length: 14
CDR3 protein: CASSSGGAYNEQFF

V gene: TRBV19
CDR3 length: 14
CDR3 protein: CASSFSGSRNEQFF

V gene: TRBV28
CDR3 length: 16
CDR3 protein: CASSLGTRTGANVLTF

V gene: TRBV7-8
CDR3 length: 13
CDR3 protein: CASSLATGYEQYF

V gene: TRBV7-9
CDR3 length: 15
CDR3 protein: CASSLTDREVKTQYF

V gene: TRBV5-6
CDR3 length: 13
CDR3 protein: CASSGTSTGTQYF

V gene: TRBV7-2
CDR3 length: 17
CDR3 protein: CASSRTGTPNSGNTIYF

V gene: TRBV14
CDR3 length: 13
CDR3 protein: CASSKWEAYEQYF

V gene: TRBV7-9
CDR3 length: 16
CDR3 protein: CASRGLERRDYNEQFF

V gene: TRBV28
CDR3 length: 13
CDR3 protein: CASSLTQGDGYTF

V gene: TRBV6-4
CDR3 length: 14
CDR3 protein: CASGGLKQGKGQHF

V gene: TRBV5-6
CDR3 length: 14
CDR3 protein: CASSLVQGPDTQYF

V gene: TRBV10-3
CDR3 length: 12
CDR3 protein: CAISERGVEQYF

V gene: TRBV28
CDR3 length: 12
CDR3 protein: CASRDLNTEAFF

V gene: TRBV6-1
CDR3 length: 14
CDR3 protein: CASLVQDRGTEQYF

V gene: TRBV6-6
CDR3 length: 16
CDR3 protein: CASHDGGQVTYKPQHF

V gene: TRBV27
CDR3 length: 13
CDR3 protein: CATLKPGNYEQYF

V gene: TRBV27
CDR3 length: 16
CDR3 protein: CASSLPRLPAGNEQFF

V gene: TRBV30
CDR3 length: 16
CDR3 protein: CAWSVLGGANQETQYF

V gene: TRBV5-1
CDR3 length: 14
CDR3 protein: CASSFRAGPYEQYF

V gene: TRBV5-1
CDR3 length: 15
CDR3 protein: CASSLVGGANQPQHF

V gene: TRBV27
CDR3 length: 15
CDR3 protein: CASSLSFRGNTEAFF

V gene: TRBV4-2
CDR3 length: 14
CDR3 protein: CASSQEEGFYEQYF

V gene: TRBV19
CDR3 length: 16
CDR3 protein: CASSPMNRAVNQPQHF

V gene: TRBV5-6
CDR3 length: 13
CDR3 protein: CASSLDRGEKLFF

V gene: TRBV6-1
CDR3 length: 14
CDR3 protein: CASSQGQEKDTQYF

V gene: TRBV11-2
CDR3 length: 15
CDR3 protein: CASSLVGGSNYGYTF

V gene: TRBV27
CDR3 length: 19
CDR3 protein: CASSLSSLYSGTGMVEQYF

V gene: TRBV27
CDR3 length: 11
CDR3 protein: CASMVGLEQFF

V gene: TRBV14
CDR3 length: 15
CDR3 protein: CASSLMGLAGNEQFF

V gene: TRBV5-5
CDR3 length: 14
CDR3 protein: CASSLRDRGQPQHF

V gene: TRBV6-5
CDR3 length: 14
CDR3 protein: CASSYRGRTGELFF